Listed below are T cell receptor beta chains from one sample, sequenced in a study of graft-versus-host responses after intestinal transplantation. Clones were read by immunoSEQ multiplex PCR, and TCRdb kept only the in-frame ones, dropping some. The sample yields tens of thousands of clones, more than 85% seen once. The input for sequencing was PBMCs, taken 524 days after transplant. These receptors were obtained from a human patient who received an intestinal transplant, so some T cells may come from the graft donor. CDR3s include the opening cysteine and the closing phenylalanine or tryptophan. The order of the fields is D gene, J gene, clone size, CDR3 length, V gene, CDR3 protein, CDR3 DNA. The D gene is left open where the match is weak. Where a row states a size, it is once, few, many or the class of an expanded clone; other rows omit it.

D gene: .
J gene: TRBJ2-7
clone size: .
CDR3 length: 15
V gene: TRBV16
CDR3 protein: CASSQSPGASYEQYF
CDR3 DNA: TGTGCCAGCAGCCAATCACCAGGGGCCAGCTACGAGCAGTACTTC

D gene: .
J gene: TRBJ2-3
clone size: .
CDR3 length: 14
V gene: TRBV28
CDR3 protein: CASRIGGKTDTQYF
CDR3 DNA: TGTGCCAGCAGGATTGGCGGGAAAACAGATACGCAGTATTTT

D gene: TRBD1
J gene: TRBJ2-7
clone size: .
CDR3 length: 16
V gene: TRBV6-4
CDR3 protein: CASRARMDRVSYEQYF
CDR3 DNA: TGTGCCAGCAGAGCTCGGATGGACAGGGTCTCCTACGAGCAGTACTTC

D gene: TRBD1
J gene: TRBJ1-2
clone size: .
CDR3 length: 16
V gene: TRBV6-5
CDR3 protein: CASSYSMGQGVYGYTF
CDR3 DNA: TGTGCCAGCAGTTACTCGATGGGCCAGGGGGTCTATGGCTACACCTTC

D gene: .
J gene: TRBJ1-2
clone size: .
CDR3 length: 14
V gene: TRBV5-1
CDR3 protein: CASSPGPVRYGYTF
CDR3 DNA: TGCGCCAGCAGCCCGGGACCGGTGCGGTATGGCTACACCTTC

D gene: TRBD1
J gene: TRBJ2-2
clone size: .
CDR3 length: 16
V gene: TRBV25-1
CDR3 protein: CASSDSGQGITGELFF
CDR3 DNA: TGTGCCAGCAGTGATTCGGGACAGGGTATCACCGGGGAGCTGTTTTTT

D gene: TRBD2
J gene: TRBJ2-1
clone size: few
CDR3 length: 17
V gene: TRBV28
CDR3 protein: CASNLRIAGVGVNEQFF
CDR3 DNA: TGTGCCAGCAATCTACGGATAGCGGGAGTGGGGGTCAATGAGCAGTTCTTC

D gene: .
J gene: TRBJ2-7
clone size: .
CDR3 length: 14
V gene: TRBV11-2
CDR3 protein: CASSPSARIWGQYF
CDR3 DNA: TGTGCCAGCAGCCCATCCGCTCGGATCTGGGGGCAGTACTTC

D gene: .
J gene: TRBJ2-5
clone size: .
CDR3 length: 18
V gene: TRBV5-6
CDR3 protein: CASSHRRQLLADQETQYF
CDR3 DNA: TGTGCCAGCAGCCACAGGCGGCAACTGTTAGCCGACCAAGAGACCCAGTACTTC

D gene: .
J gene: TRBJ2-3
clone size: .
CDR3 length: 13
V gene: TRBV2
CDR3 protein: CASRDTYTDTQYF
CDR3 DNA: TGTGCCAGCAGGGACACTTACACAGATACGCAGTATTTT

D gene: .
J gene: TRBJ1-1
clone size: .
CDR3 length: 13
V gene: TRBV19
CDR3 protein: CASSIYENTEAFF
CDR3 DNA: TGTGCCAGTAGTATCTACGAGAACACTGAAGCTTTCTTT

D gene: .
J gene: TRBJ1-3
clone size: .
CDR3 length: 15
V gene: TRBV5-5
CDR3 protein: CASSLRVGAGNTIYF
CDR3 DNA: TGTGCCAGCAGCCTTAGGGTCGGGGCAGGAAACACCATATATTTT

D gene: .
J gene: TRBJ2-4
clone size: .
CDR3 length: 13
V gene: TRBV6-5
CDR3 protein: CASRRVGKNIQYF
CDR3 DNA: TGTGCCAGCAGAAGGGTTGGAAAAAACATTCAGTACTTC

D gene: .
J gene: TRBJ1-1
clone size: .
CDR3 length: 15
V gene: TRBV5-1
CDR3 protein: CASGPLGGWDTEAFF
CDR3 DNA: TGCGCCAGCGGACCCTTGGGGGGATGGGACACTGAAGCTTTCTTT

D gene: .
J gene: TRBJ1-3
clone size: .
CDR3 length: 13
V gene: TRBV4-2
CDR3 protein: CASRGGPGNTIYF
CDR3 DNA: TGTGCCAGCAGGGGGGGCCCTGGAAACACCATATATTTT

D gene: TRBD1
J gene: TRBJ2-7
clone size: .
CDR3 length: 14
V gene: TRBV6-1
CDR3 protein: CASSWTGIGYEQYF
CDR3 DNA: TGTGCCAGCAGCTGGACAGGGATAGGCTACGAGCAGTACTTC

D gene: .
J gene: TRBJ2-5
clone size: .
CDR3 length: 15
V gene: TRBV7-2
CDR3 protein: CASSLPGLGGETQYF
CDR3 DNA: TGTGCCAGCAGCTTACCCGGCCTAGGCGGGGAGACCCAGTACTTC

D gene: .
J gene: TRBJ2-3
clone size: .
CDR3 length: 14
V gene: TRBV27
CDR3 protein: CASSSLRTEDTQYF
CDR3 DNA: TGTGCCAGCAGTTCTCTACGGACAGAAGATACGCAGTATTTT

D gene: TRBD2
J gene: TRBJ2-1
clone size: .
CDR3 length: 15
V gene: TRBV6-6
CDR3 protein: CASSVSGSPYNEQFF
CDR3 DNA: TGTGCCAGCAGTGTCAGCGGGAGCCCCTACAATGAGCAGTTCTTC

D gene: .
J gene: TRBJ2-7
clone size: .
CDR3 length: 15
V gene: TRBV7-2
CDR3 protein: CASSLYGRESYEQYF
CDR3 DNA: TGTGCCAGCAGCTTATACGGGAGAGAATCCTACGAGCAGTACTTC

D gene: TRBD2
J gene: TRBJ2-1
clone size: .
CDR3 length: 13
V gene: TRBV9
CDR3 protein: CASSVTSENEQFF
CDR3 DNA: TGTGCCAGCAGCGTTACTAGCGAAAATGAGCAGTTCTTC

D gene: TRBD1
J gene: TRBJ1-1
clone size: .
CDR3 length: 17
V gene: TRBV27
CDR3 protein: CASRPNFGTGENTEAFF
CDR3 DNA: TGTGCCAGCAGACCAAATTTCGGGACAGGAGAGAACACTGAAGCTTTCTTT

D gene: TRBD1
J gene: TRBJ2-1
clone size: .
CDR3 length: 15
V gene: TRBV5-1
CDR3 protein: CASSPRQGSTTEQFF
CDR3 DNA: TGCGCCAGCAGCCCTCGACAGGGGAGCACCACGGAGCAGTTCTTC

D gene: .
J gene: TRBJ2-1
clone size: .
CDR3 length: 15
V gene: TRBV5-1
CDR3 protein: CASSLSGGPYNEQFF
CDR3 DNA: TGCGCCAGCAGCTTATCGGGGGGCCCCTATAATGAGCAGTTCTTC

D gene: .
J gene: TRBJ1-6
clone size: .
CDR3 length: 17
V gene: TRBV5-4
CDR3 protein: CASSLEGTGTRNSPLHF
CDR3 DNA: TGTGCCAGCAGCTTGGAGGGCACAGGGACTCGGAATTCACCCCTCCACTTT

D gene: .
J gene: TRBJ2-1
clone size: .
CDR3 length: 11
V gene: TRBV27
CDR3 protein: CASSAYNEQFF
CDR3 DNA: TGTGCCAGCAGTGCTTACAATGAGCAGTTCTTC

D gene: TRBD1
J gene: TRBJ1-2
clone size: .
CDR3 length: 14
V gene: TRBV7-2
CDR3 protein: CASSAPGQGYGYTF
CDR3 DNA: TGTGCCAGCAGCGCACCGGGACAGGGGTATGGCTACACCTTC

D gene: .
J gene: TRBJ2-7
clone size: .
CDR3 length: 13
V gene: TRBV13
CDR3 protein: CASSRDGHYEQYF
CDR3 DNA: TGTGCCAGCAGCCGGGACGGACACTACGAGCAGTACTTC

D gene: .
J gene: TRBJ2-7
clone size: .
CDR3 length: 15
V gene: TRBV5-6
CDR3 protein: CASSFRAGLTYEQYF
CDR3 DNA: TGTGCCAGCAGCTTTCGGGCAGGACTTACCTACGAGCAGTACTTC

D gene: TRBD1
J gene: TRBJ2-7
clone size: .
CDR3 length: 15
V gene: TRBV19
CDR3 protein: CASSPGRQGTYEQYF
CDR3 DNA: TGTGCCAGTAGTCCTGGGAGACAGGGAACCTACGAGCAGTACTTC

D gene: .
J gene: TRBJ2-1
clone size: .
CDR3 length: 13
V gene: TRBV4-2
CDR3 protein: CASSQEPGRRKFF
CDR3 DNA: TGTGCCAGCAGCCAAGAGCCGGGACGGAGAAAGTTCTTC

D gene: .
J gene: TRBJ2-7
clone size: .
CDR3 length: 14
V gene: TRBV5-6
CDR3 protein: CASSSREKNYEQYF
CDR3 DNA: TGTGCCAGCAGCTCCAGGGAGAAGAACTACGAGCAGTACTTC

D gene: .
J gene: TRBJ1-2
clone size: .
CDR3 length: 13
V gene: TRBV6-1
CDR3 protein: CASSETALYGYTF
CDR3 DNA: TGTGCCAGCAGTGAGACAGCCCTCTATGGCTACACCTTC

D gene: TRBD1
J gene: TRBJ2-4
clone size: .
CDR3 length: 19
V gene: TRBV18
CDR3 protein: CASSPPGQRGVLAKNIQYF
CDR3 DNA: TGTGCCAGCTCACCACCGGGACAGCGCGGCGTTCTAGCCAAAAACATTCAGTACTTC

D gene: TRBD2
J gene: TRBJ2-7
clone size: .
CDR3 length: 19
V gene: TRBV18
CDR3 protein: CASSIRELTSGRESYEQYF
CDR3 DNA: TGTGCCAGCTCCATAAGAGAACTGACTAGCGGGAGGGAAAGTTACGAGCAGTACTTC

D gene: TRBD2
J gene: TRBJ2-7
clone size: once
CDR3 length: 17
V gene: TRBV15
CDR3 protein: CATSGSIPGLAMNEQYF
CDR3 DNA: TGTGCCACCAGCGGCTCGATTCCGGGACTAGCGATGAACGAGCAGTACTTC

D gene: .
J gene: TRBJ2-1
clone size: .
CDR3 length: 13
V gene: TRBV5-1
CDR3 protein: CASSWDIYNEQFF
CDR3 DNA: TGCGCCAGCAGCTGGGACATCTACAATGAGCAGTTCTTC

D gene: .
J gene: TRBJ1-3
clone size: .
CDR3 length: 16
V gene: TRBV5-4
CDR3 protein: CASSFGVTETGNTIYF
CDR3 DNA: TGTGCCAGCAGCTTCGGAGTGACAGAGACTGGAAACACCATATATTTT

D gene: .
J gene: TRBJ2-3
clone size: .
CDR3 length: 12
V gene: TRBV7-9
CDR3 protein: CASSLMTFTQYF
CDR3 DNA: TGTGCCAGCAGCTTAATGACATTTACGCAGTATTTT

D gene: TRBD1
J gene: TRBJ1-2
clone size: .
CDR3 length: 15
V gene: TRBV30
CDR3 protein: CAWSTQQGASYGYTF
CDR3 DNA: TGTGCCTGGAGTACCCAACAGGGGGCCTCCTATGGCTACACCTTC